These T cell receptor beta chains were read from a single sample in a study of blood T cell repertoires in COVID-19. Here immunoSEQ multiplex PCR was the method, and the copy in TCRdb shows in-frame clones only, minus some. The sample holds some 150,000 clones, roughly 81% seen once. The source material was peripheral blood. All receptors derive from a woman between 50 and 59 years old with active or convalescent COVID-19. CDR3s include the opening cysteine and the closing phenylalanine or tryptophan. D genes are given only for firm matches. Some rows mark clone size as missing; the rest say once, few, many or name a class of expanded clone.

J	D	V	size	DNA	CDR3
TRBJ1-2	TRBD1	TRBV19	NA	TGTGCCTCTCTGCCCCAACAGGGGTATGGCTACACCTTC	CASLPQQGYGYTF
TRBJ2-1	NA	TRBV7-6	NA	TGTGCCAGCAGCTTAGACGGTAGCTCCTACAATGAGCAGTTCTTC	CASSLDGSSYNEQFF
TRBJ2-3	NA	TRBV5-5	NA	TGTGCCAGCAGCCTACATTATAGCGGATTGGCAGATACGCAGTATTTT	CASSLHYSGLADTQYF
TRBJ1-5	TRBD1	TRBV29-1	NA	TGCAGCGTTGGGGACTCAGGGGGGAATCAGCCCCAGCATTTT	CSVGDSGGNQPQHF
TRBJ1-2	NA	TRBV19	few	TGTGCCAGTAGGCCTAATCAGGGACACGGCTACACCTTC	CASRPNQGHGYTF
TRBJ2-5	TRBD2	TRBV4-3	NA	TGCGCCAGCAGCCAAGCGTGGCGGGGGGGCCTGGGGAGGGTCGAGACCCAGTACTTC	CASSQAWRGGLGRVETQYF
TRBJ2-5	TRBD1	TRBV6-5	NA	TGTGCCAGCAGTTACCTCCAGGGGGCGGGAGAGACCCAGTACTTC	CASSYLQGAGETQYF
TRBJ1-5	NA	TRBV2	NA	TGTGCCAGCAGTGGACAGGCCCTTAGCAATCAGCCCCAGCATTTT	CASSGQALSNQPQHF
TRBJ1-1	NA	TRBV3-1/TRBV3-2	NA	TGTGCCAGCAGCCCTGGACAGTCTGGAAAAGCTTTCTTT	CASSPGQSGKAFF
TRBJ1-1	TRBD1	TRBV5-1	NA	TGCGCCAGCAGCTCAGACAGGGGGGAAACTGAAGCTTTCTTT	CASSSDRGETEAFF
TRBJ2-7	TRBD2	TRBV7-2	NA	TGTGCCAGCAGCACACTAGCGTTCCCCTACGAGCAGTACTTC	CASSTLAFPYEQYF
TRBJ2-7	TRBD1	TRBV7-9	NA	TGTGCCAGCAGCCCACAGGGGGTATCCTACGAGCAGTACTTC	CASSPQGVSYEQYF
TRBJ2-2	NA	TRBV25-1	NA	TGTGCCAGCAGTGAAGCGCGGGGCTTAAACACCGGGGAGCTGTTTTTT	CASSEARGLNTGELFF
TRBJ2-1	TRBD2	TRBV19	NA	TGTGCCAGTAGTAAACTAGCGGTCTCCTACAATGAGCAGTTCTTC	CASSKLAVSYNEQFF
TRBJ2-2	NA	TRBV6-5	NA	TGTGCCAGCAGTTACTCGATGGCCGGGATCGGGGAGCTGTTTTTT	CASSYSMAGIGELFF
TRBJ1-6	NA	TRBV19	NA	TGTGCCAGTAGTATAGAATCACGGGGACTCCCCCCCAATTCACCCCTCCACTTT	CASSIESRGLPPNSPLHF
TRBJ1-1	NA	TRBV5-1	NA	TGCGCCAGCAGCTTGTCCGGGGAGAGTCGCACTGAAGCTTTCTTT	CASSLSGESRTEAFF
TRBJ1-6	NA	TRBV6-5	few	TGTGCCAGCAGTCAACAAGATGGGCCCAATTCACCCCTCCACTTT	CASSQQDGPNSPLHF
TRBJ1-1	NA	TRBV29-1	NA	TGCAGCGTCCCTGGGGCAGGGCCTGGCACTGAAGCTTTCTTT	CSVPGAGPGTEAFF
TRBJ1-1	NA	TRBV10-3	NA	TGTGCCATCAGAACAGCCCTAAACACTGAAGCTTTCTTT	CAIRTALNTEAFF
TRBJ1-5	NA	TRBV19	NA	TGTGCCAGTACCAAGGGGCAGGGTGACTATCAGCCCCAGCATTTT	CASTKGQGDYQPQHF
TRBJ1-1	NA	TRBV18	NA	TGTGCCAGCTCACTTAGTTCAGGGGTCACTGAAGCTTTCTTT	CASSLSSGVTEAFF
TRBJ1-1	NA	TRBV9	once	TGTGCCAGCAGCGTAAGGGCAGGGACTGAAGCTTTCTTT	CASSVRAGTEAFF
TRBJ2-2	TRBD2	TRBV28	NA	TGTGCCAGCCTAAGCGGGACGAGGACCGGGGAGCTGTTTTTT	CASLSGTRTGELFF
TRBJ2-2	NA	TRBV7-2	NA	TGTGCCAGCAGCTTACTAGCGCTCAACACCGGGGAGCTGTTTTTT	CASSLLALNTGELFF
TRBJ1-5	NA	TRBV7-2	NA	TGTGCCAGCAGCCACCCCCAGGGACAGCCCCAGCATTTT	CASSHPQGQPQHF
TRBJ2-5	TRBD2	TRBV4-2	NA	TGTGCCAGCAGCCAAGGAGGGACTAGCGGGATGACCCAGTACTTC	CASSQGGTSGMTQYF
TRBJ2-5	TRBD2	TRBV5-5	NA	TGTGCCAGCAGCTTCCCCAGTGCGGGAGTCGGGGAGACCCAGTACTTC	CASSFPSAGVGETQYF
TRBJ2-7	TRBD2	TRBV5-4	NA	TGTGCCAGCAGCTTGGTGGCTAGCGGGAGGGCAACGAAGTACGAGCAGTACTTC	CASSLVASGRATKYEQYF
TRBJ2-3	TRBD2	TRBV7-3	NA	TGTGCCAGCAGCTTAACTTCGGTGGCAGCGGGGGGTAAAAATACGCAGTATTTT	CASSLTSVAAGGKNTQYF
TRBJ2-7	TRBD1	TRBV5-1	NA	TGCGCCAGCAGCCCTCAGGGACAGCAATACGAGCAGTACTTC	CASSPQGQQYEQYF
TRBJ1-5	NA	TRBV12-2	NA	TGTGCAAGTCGCTTTTGGGGCTATAGCAATCAGCCCCAGCATTTT	CASRFWGYSNQPQHF
TRBJ2-5	NA	TRBV18	few	TGTGCCAGCTCACTGACGGAGCAAGAGACCCAGTACTTC	CASSLTEQETQYF
TRBJ2-3	TRBD2	TRBV29-1	NA	TGCAGCGTTGTAGGCGGGAGGGGGACCACAGATACGCAGTATTTT	CSVVGGRGTTDTQYF
TRBJ2-7	TRBD1	TRBV4-3	NA	TGCGCCAGCAGCCTAAAGGGGACAGCGAGTCCCTACGAGCAGTACTTC	CASSLKGTASPYEQYF
TRBJ1-1	TRBD1	TRBV11-2	NA	TGTGCCAGCAGCTTAGTCGCCAGGGGGCAAACTGAAGCTTTCTTT	CASSLVARGQTEAFF
TRBJ1-2	NA	TRBV18	NA	TGTGCCAGCTCACCAATAAACAGCGGCAACTATGGCTACACCTTC	CASSPINSGNYGYTF
TRBJ2-7	NA	TRBV28	once	TGTGCCAGCAGTTTAGGGCTCAACGAGCAGTACTTC	CASSLGLNEQYF
TRBJ1-2	NA	TRBV24-1	few	TGTGCCACCAGTGAGGGCCTGAACTATGGCTACACCTTC	CATSEGLNYGYTF
TRBJ1-1	TRBD1	TRBV23-1	NA	TGCGCCAGCAGCCCTCGTGAGGGGGCGGACACTGAAGCTTTCTTT	CASSPREGADTEAFF
TRBJ1-1	NA	TRBV30	once	TGTGCCTGGAGTGTACTAACTGAAGCTTTCTTT	CAWSVLTEAFF
TRBJ2-3	TRBD2	TRBV15	NA	TGTGCCACCAGCAGAGTGGGGCAGGGAGGGACAGATACGCAGTATTTT	CATSRVGQGGTDTQYF
TRBJ2-1	NA	TRBV6-2/TRBV6-3	NA	TGTGCCAGCAGTTACTCGCGAGGGGAGCAGTTCTTC	CASSYSRGEQFF
TRBJ1-6	NA	TRBV27	NA	TGTGCCAGCAGTTTCGACGGGGGAAATTCACCCCTCCACTTT	CASSFDGGNSPLHF
TRBJ2-1	NA	TRBV19	NA	TGTGCCAGTAGTATAGGTACTGGGGCGGGGATCTCTCTTGAGCAGTTCTTC	CASSIGTGAGISLEQFF
TRBJ2-4	TRBD1	TRBV27	NA	TGTGCCAGCAGTCCAACCTCCGGGACAGCAGGAAACATTCAGTACTTC	CASSPTSGTAGNIQYF
TRBJ1-2	NA	TRBV29-1	NA	TGCAGCGTTATTGCTAGTCGCGGCTACACCTTC	CSVIASRGYTF
TRBJ1-3	NA	TRBV6-5	NA	TGTGCCAGCAAGAAGGGAGGGTTCGGAAACACCATATATTTT	CASKKGGFGNTIYF
TRBJ1-2	TRBD1	TRBV5-5	NA	TGTGCCAGCACCTTTATGACAGGGGAGTATGGCTACACCTTC	CASTFMTGEYGYTF
TRBJ2-2	TRBD2	TRBV5-1	NA	TGCGCCCGCCGGCCGACTCCGGGGGGCGGGGAGCTGTTTTTT	CARRPTPGGGELFF
TRBJ2-1	TRBD1	TRBV9	NA	TGTGCCAGCAGCCTCCTCCCGGGACAGGGGGGGAATGAGCAGTTCTTC	CASSLLPGQGGNEQFF
TRBJ2-4	TRBD2	TRBV27	NA	TGTGCCAGCAGTCCCTATAGCGGGAGGTCCAAAAACATTCAGTACTTC	CASSPYSGRSKNIQYF
TRBJ2-7	NA	TRBV20-1	NA	TGCAGTGCTAGTAACGGTTACGAGCAGTACTTC	CSASNGYEQYF
TRBJ1-4	NA	TRBV9	NA	TGTGCCAGCAGCGCGGGGGGGGCGCGGGCTAATGAAAAACTGTTTTTT	CASSAGGARANEKLFF
TRBJ2-3	NA	TRBV7-2	NA	TGTGCCAGCAGCTCACGGGGGAGCGCGGGAGATACGCAGTATTTT	CASSSRGSAGDTQYF
TRBJ1-1	NA	TRBV28	NA	TGTGCCAGCAGCGGGAAGCCGACTGAAGCTTTCTTT	CASSGKPTEAFF
TRBJ2-1	NA	TRBV5-1	NA	TGCGCCAGCAGCTTAGGCAGGGTGGAAAACAATGAGCAGTTCTTC	CASSLGRVENNEQFF
TRBJ1-4	TRBD1	TRBV18	NA	TGTGCCAGCTCACCAGGACAGGACCTCTATGAAAAACTGTTTTTT	CASSPGQDLYEKLFF
TRBJ2-7	TRBD2	TRBV6-2/TRBV6-3	few	TGTGCCAGCAGTGACCCGGGACTAGCGGCTTTCCAGCAGTACTTC	CASSDPGLAAFQQYF